The TCR beta chain described here comes from a study of glioma-infiltrating T cells. Notes on the study in general: Tissue-blood divergence was below expectation in non-neoplastic patients, above in gliomas. Tissue and blood shared very few CDR3 sequences.

Using RNA template, CDR3s of TCR alpha and beta were amplified with iRepertoire arm-PCR. Tissue mRNA or PBMC total RNA, roughly 100-400 ng, went into one-step reverse transcription and amplification. TCRdb re-analysed the multiplex PCR reads in MiXCR, keeping a single row per CDR3 protein. The table lists 100,000 to 150,000 distinct CDR3 sequences, roughly a quarter of them singletons. The V end was cut by 2 bases, the J end by 0 bases, with 8 bases between. This CDR3 comprises 15 residues. CDR1 and CDR2 (germline): LNHDA, SQIVND (reference sequence). The sample holds a few counts of this clonotype. Its antigen is undetermined.

J is TRBJ2-1 and V is TRBV19; no definite D call. This receptor was obtained from a human donor with low-grade glioma or glioblastoma, undergoing nonglioma brain surgery, or in good health (not recorded which). Material: glioma tissue, nonneoplastic brain tissue, or PBMCs (not recorded which). The CDR3 spells CASSIPSSSYNEQFF. The CDR3 coding sequence is TGTGCCAGTAGTATACCGTCTAGCTCCTACAATGAGCAGTTCTTC.